This entry lists 27 T cell receptor beta chains sequenced from one sample in a study of shared clonotypes between healthy human individuals. Sequenced by immunoSEQ multiplex PCR; TCRdb stores in-frame clones only, minus some. The repertoire has under 2,000,000 clones, about 95% of them found once; the top ten carry 0.9% to 1.5%. Naive CD8 cells were CD45RO-negative, positively selected for CCR7, excluding terminally differentiated effector memory CD45RA+ cells. Material: naive CD8+ T cells sorted from blood. These TCRs come from a man aged 18 to 30 in good health.

This clone has only one observation. The chain employs TRBV5-1 and TRBJ2-7; maybe TRBD1 (5 bases). V lost 0 bases to trimming and J lost 5 bases, with 12 bases between them. Germline V lookup: CDR1 SGHRS, CDR2 YFSETQ. The CDR3 sequence is 14 residues long. CDR3 in amino acids: CASSLAKGQDEQYF. In nucleotides, the CDR3 is TGCGCCAGCAGCTTGGCCAAGGGGCAGGACGAGCAGTACTTC.

The V call is TRBV27, the J call TRBJ2-7, with D perhaps TRBD2 (6 bases). CDR3 length: 12 amino acids. V lost 8 bases and J 5 bases, leaving 13 bases between the germline ends. Germline CDR1 reads MNHEY; CDR2 reads SMNVEV (reference sequence). The CDR3 protein is CASGLASHEQYF. The CDR3 nucleotides read TGTGCCAGCGGTCTAGCGTCCCACGAGCAGTACTTC.

The chain couples TRBV6-5 to TRBJ2-2, with 10 bases lining up with TRBD1. The germline gives CDR1 MNHEY, CDR2 SVGAGI. The V gene end was trimmed by 5 bases and the J gene end by 15 bases; junction bases not matched to a gene: 9. The CDR3 covers 13 residues. This chain's CDR3 is CASSGGQGGLVFF. The DNA of the CDR3 is TGTGCCAGCAGTGGAGGACAGGGGGGGTTGGTGTTTTTT.

V gene TRBV9 combines with J gene TRBJ1-2; 9 bases line up with TRBD1. After removal of 2 bases from V and 3 bases from J, the junction contained 8 bases not matched to a gene. CDR1 and CDR2 from the germline V gene are SGDLS and YYNGEE. The CDR3 is 16 amino acids. CDR3 in DNA: TGTGCCAGCAGCGTCGTAGAGACAGGGGGAGACTATGGCTACACCTTC. Translated, it gives CASSVVETGGDYGYTF.

The rearrangement uses TRBV6-6 and TRBJ2-3, with D perhaps TRBD2 (6 bases). The CDR3 totals 16 residues. The V gene lost 1 base and the J gene lost 0 bases, with 11 bases spanning the gap. Germline CDR1 is MNHNY and CDR2 is SVGAGI (reference sequence). The chain's CDR3 is CASSYWGGPSTDTQYF. The CDR3 region has the DNA TGTGCCAGCAGTTACTGGGGAGGTCCTAGCACAGATACGCAGTATTTT.

The chain carries TRBV4-1 and TRBJ2-7; D is perhaps TRBD2 (6 bases). Between the trimmed V and J ends, which lost 1 base and 7 bases, there was a span of 11 bases. Per germline, CDR1 MGHRA and CDR2 YSYEKL. CDR3 size: 13 residues. The CDR3 sequence is CASSQVPSAEQYF. For the CDR3, the DNA is TGCGCCAGCAGCCAAGTTCCTAGCGCGGAGCAGTACTTC.

The chain is built from TRBV7-2 and TRBJ2-7; D is unclear. CDR3 length: 17 residues. V shed 2 bases and J shed 7 bases, with 24 bases lying between them. Germline V CDR1 and CDR2: SGHTA, FQGNSA. The CDR3 DNA reads TGTGCCAGCAGCTTATCGCAATCGCAGGCTAGGGCTAGAGAGCAGTACTTC. Translated, it gives CASSLSQSQARAREQYF.

The sample holds a few counts of this clone. The gene calls are TRBV30 and TRBJ1-1; D is undetermined. Germline V gene data show CDR1 as GTSNPN and CDR2 as SVGIG (reference sequence). The CDR3 has 11 amino acids. The V end lost 8 bases, the J end lost 1 base, and 8 bases lay between the germline ends. CDR3 sequence: CAGSENTEAFF. CDR3 coding DNA: TGTGCCGGATCAGAGAACACTGAAGCTTTCTTT. Supplemented by reference TRBV30 and TRBJ1-1, the full variable domain reads SQTIHQWPATLVQPVGSPLSLECTVEGTSNPNLYWYRQAAGRGLQLLFYSVGIGQISSEVPQNLSASRPQDRQFILSSKKLLLSDSGFYLCAGSENTEAFFGQGTRLTVV.

This sequence joins TRBV11-1 and TRBJ2-7; D is unclear. Trimming pared 5 bases from V and 3 bases from J, leaving 20 bases between. Germline-derived CDR1 and CDR2 are SGHAT and FQDESV (reference sequence). This CDR3 comprises 16 residues. CDR3 bases: TGTGCCAGCAGCCCCCCCGCCGAGGTAGCTTACTACGAGCAGTACTTC. It yields the protein CASSPPAEVAYYEQYF.

This chain links TRBV9 with TRBJ2-2; D is unresolved. The CDR3 is made up of 15 amino acids. Germline CDR1 is SGDLS and CDR2 is YYNGEE. Trimming pared 5 bases from V and 7 bases from J, leaving 18 bases between. The CDR3 protein is CASSIDGSPIGELFF. CDR3 DNA: TGTGCCAGCAGTATAGATGGGTCCCCAATCGGGGAGCTGTTTTTT. Drawing the rest from reference TRBV9 and TRBJ2-2, the complete variable domain is DSGVTQTPKHLITATGQRVTLRCSPRSGDLSVYWYQQSLDQGLQFLIQYYNGEERAKGNILERFSAQQFPDLHSELNLSSLELGDSALYFCASSIDGSPIGELFFGEGSRLTVL.

The J gene is TRBJ2-7, the V gene TRBV9; TRBD1 agrees at 8 bases. The CDR3 spans 14 residues. Germline V gene data show CDR1 as SGDLS and CDR2 as YYNGEE. V was clipped by 3 bases and J by 5 bases; unmatched bases: 7. As DNA, the CDR3 is TGTGCCAGCAGCGCCACAGGGGGTGGCGACGAGCAGTACTTC. It is translated as CASSATGGGDEQYF. Variable domain in full (rest from reference TRBV9 and TRBJ2-7): DSGVTQTPKHLITATGQRVTLRCSPRSGDLSVYWYQQSLDQGLQFLIQYYNGEERAKGNILERFSAQQFPDLHSELNLSSLELGDSALYFCASSATGGGDEQYFGPGTRLTVT.

The chain carries TRBV5-6 and TRBJ2-1; 9 bases agree with TRBD2. J lost 4 bases, V lost 4 bases, and 15 bases had no gene match. The germline gives CDR1 SGHDT, CDR2 YYEEEE. The CDR3 totals 18 residues. The CDR3 protein is CASSPGLAGYTSYNEQFF. CDR3 coding DNA: TGTGCCAGCAGCCCCGGGCTAGCGGGATATACTTCTTACAATGAGCAGTTCTTC. Supplemented by reference TRBV5-6 and TRBJ2-1, the full variable domain reads DAGVTQSPTHLIKTRGQQVTLRCSPKSGHDTVSWYQQALGQGPQFIFQYYEEEERQRGNFPDRFSGHQFPNYSSELNVNALLLGDSALYLCASSPGLAGYTSYNEQFFGPGTRLTVL.

V gene TRBV6-5 combines with J gene TRBJ2-1; the D call may be TRBD1 or TRBD2 (5 bases each). Germline loops: CDR1 MNHEY, CDR2 SVGAGI. Between the trimmed V and J ends, which lost 3 bases and 5 bases, there was a span of 8 bases. CDR3 length: 13 amino acids. CDR3 loop: CASSYRDHNEQFF. For the CDR3, the DNA is TGTGCCAGCAGTTATCGGGACCACAATGAGCAGTTCTTC.

V is TRBV4-1 and J is TRBJ2-1; D may be TRBD2 (6 bases). Germline V CDR1 and CDR2: MGHRA, YSYEKL. CDR3 length equals 14 residues. The V gene lost 0 bases and the J gene lost 4 bases, with 7 bases spanning the gap. This CDR3 is CASSQDLAYNEQFF. Here the CDR3 DNA reads TGCGCCAGCAGCCAAGACCTAGCGTACAATGAGCAGTTCTTC.

The V and J genes are TRBV6-6 and TRBJ2-3; TRBD2 agrees at 10 bases. V dropped 11 bases and J dropped 0; count of bases not matched to a gene: 5. Germline V CDR1 and CDR2: MNHNY, SVGAGI (reference sequence). The length of the CDR3 is 14 residues. The CDR3: CAGGLADSTDTQYF. The CDR3 nucleotides read TGTGCCGGAGGACTAGCGGATAGCACAGATACGCAGTATTTT.

The chain carries TRBV9 and TRBJ2-5, with a tentative D call TRBD2 (6 bases). The CDR3 length is 15 residues. Germline values: CDR1 SGDLS, CDR2 YYNGEE. V was cut by 3 bases and J by 5 bases, with 17 bases left in between. The CDR3 bases are TGTGCCAGCAGCGGGACCTGGGGGGATTCGGAGACCCAGTACTTC. Translating it yields CASSGTWGDSETQYF.

The chain combines TRBV7-8 with TRBJ2-5, with 7 bases lining up with TRBD1. V shed 2 bases, J shed 2 bases, and the junction held 2 bases outside the gene matches. Germline assignment: CDR1 SGHVS and CDR2 FQNEAQ. The CDR3 has 14 residues. The CDR3 DNA is TGTGCCAGCAGCTTACCAGGGGGTCAAGAGACCCAGTACTTC. Its translation is CASSLPGGQETQYF.

This clone appeared once. V gene TRBV27 combines with J gene TRBJ1-6, with D uncertain. CDR3 size: 15 residues. Germline assignment: CDR1 MNHEY and CDR2 SMNVEV (reference sequence). The V end lost 6 bases, the J end lost 9 bases, and 18 bases lay between the germline ends. The CDR3 bases are TGTGCCAGCAGCCCGACTCCTACCGTCGGTTCACCCCTCCACTTT. Residues: CASSPTPTVGSPLHF.

V usage is TRBV5-1 and J usage is TRBJ1-6; 8 nucleotides match TRBD1. The CDR3 covers 15 residues. Germline assignment: CDR1 SGHRS and CDR2 YFSETQ. V lost 0 bases and J lost 9; bases outside the gene matches: 5. The CDR3, as DNA: TGCGCCAGCAGCTTGGATGGGACAGGTGGTTCACCCCTCCACTTT. Protein: CASSLDGTGGSPLHF.

Notes on this clone: This same CDR3 is encoded by further DNA sequences in the sample. The V call is TRBV9, the J call TRBJ2-2, with D hard to call. V was trimmed by 0 bases and J by 6 bases, leaving 3 bases between them. The germline gives CDR1 SGDLS, CDR2 YYNGEE. CDR3 size: 12 residues. The CDR3: CASSVEAGELFF. The CDR3, as DNA: TGTGCCAGCAGCGTAGAAGCCGGGGAGCTGTTTTTT.

The rearrangement uses TRBV29-1 and TRBJ2-3; no clear D. The germline gives CDR1 SQVTM, CDR2 ANQGSEA. The CDR3 contains 13 residues. Deletions cut 3 bases from V and 2 bases from J, with 9 bases between. The CDR3 reads CSVDGPNTDTQYF. The CDR3 coding sequence is TGCAGCGTTGACGGCCCTAACACAGATACGCAGTATTTT.

CDR3 residues: CASSAGHRNTEAFF. The CDR3 DNA reads as TGTGCCAGCAGTGCGGGACACAGGAACACTGAAGCTTTCTTT. The chain combines TRBV2 with TRBJ1-1; D is perhaps TRBD1 (6 bases). Trimming removed 4 bases from V and 1 base from J, with 10 bases in between. Germline CDR1 reads SNHLY; CDR2 reads FYNNEI. This CDR3 comprises 14 residues. Full variable domain (outside the CDR3, taken from reference TRBV2 and TRBJ1-1): EPEVTQTPSHQVTQMGQEVILRCVPISNHLYFYWYRQILGQKVEFLVSFYNNEISEKSEIFDDQFSVERPDGSNFTLKIRSTKLEDSAMYFCASSAGHRNTEAFFGQGTRLTVV.

J is TRBJ2-7 and V is TRBV5-4; D tentatively reads TRBD1 or TRBD2 (5 bases each). V lost 2 bases and J lost 1, with 10 bases in between. The CDR3 is 14 residues long. The germline gives CDR1 SGHNT, CDR2 YYREEE (reference sequence). This CDR3 is CASSFYGGSYEQYF. The CDR3 nucleotides are TGTGCCAGCAGCTTCTATGGGGGATCCTACGAGCAGTACTTC.

In regard to this clone: Other DNA sequences from this sample encode an identical CDR3 as well. This chain connects TRBV7-9 to TRBJ2-7; D is unresolved. The CDR3 runs to 12 residues. Germline CDR1 reads SEHNR; CDR2 reads FQNEAQ (reference sequence). The V end was cut by 2 bases, the J end by 2 bases, with 4 bases between. In nucleotides, the CDR3 is TGTGCCAGCAGCTTATTTCCCTACGAGCAGTACTTC. Encoded protein: CASSLFPYEQYF.

This clone was found a few times. J is TRBJ1-2 and V is TRBV19; weak D call: TRBD1 (5 bases). V lost 6 bases and J lost 1, with 18 bases in between. CDR1 LNHDA and CDR2 SQIVND come from the germline V gene (reference sequence). The CDR3 loop spans 16 amino acids. The CDR3 sequence: CASRLTTETLNYGYTF. The CDR3 DNA reads as TGTGCCAGTAGACTAACGACAGAGACACTTAACTATGGCTACACCTTC.

A word on this clone: This sample includes further DNA sequences coding for the same CDR3. The J gene is TRBJ1-1, the V gene TRBV30; no clear D. The V and J ends lost 5 bases and 1 base respectively, with 5 bases between them. Germline CDR1 is GTSNPN and CDR2 is SVGIG (reference sequence). This CDR3 contains 11 residues. CDR3 in amino acids: CAWRKNTEAFF. In DNA, the CDR3 is TGTGCCTGGCGTAAGAACACTGAAGCTTTCTTT.

The genes are TRBV19 and TRBJ1-2; weak D call: TRBD1 (6 bases). V shed 5 bases and J shed 2 bases, with 9 bases lying between them. Germline V gives CDR1 LNHDA, CDR2 SQIVND (reference sequence). The CDR3 has 13 residues. As DNA, the CDR3 is TGTGCCAGTAGTGGGACACAAAACTATGGCTACACCTTC. It yields the protein CASSGTQNYGYTF.